These T cell receptor beta chains were read from a single sample in a study of blood T cell repertoires in COVID-19. Profiled with immunoSEQ multiplex PCR; TCRdb holds only in-frame clones, not every one. The sample has about 140,000 clones; under 85% are singletons. Sequencing input: peripheral blood. The receptors derive from a human donor in a cohort sampled during active COVID-19. The CDR3 runs from the conserved cysteine through the conserved F or W. A row's size may be missing; if present it is once, few, many or a size class.

v_call: TRBV2; clone_size: -; j_call: TRBJ1-4; cdr3_aa: CASHRDRGLIANEKLFF
v_call: TRBV4-1; clone_size: -; j_call: TRBJ2-1; cdr3_aa: CASSQVGLNEQFF
v_call: TRBV3-1/TRBV3-2; clone_size: -; j_call: TRBJ1-5; cdr3_aa: CASSQDAGGFNQPQHF
v_call: TRBV6-1; clone_size: -; j_call: TRBJ1-4; cdr3_aa: CASSEGGRVRKLFF
v_call: TRBV7-2; clone_size: -; j_call: TRBJ1-1; cdr3_aa: CASFPGSGGGGTEAFF
v_call: TRBV4-2; clone_size: -; j_call: TRBJ2-6; cdr3_aa: CASSQDPQGQGAGANVLTF
v_call: TRBV5-6; clone_size: -; j_call: TRBJ2-7; cdr3_aa: CASRNRDRVHEQYF
v_call: TRBV27; clone_size: -; j_call: TRBJ1-1; cdr3_aa: CASSFRQAIRNTEAFF
v_call: TRBV4-2; clone_size: -; j_call: TRBJ1-5; cdr3_aa: CASSHSGGSQPQHF
v_call: TRBV29-1; clone_size: -; j_call: TRBJ1-1; cdr3_aa: CSADRGLGNTEAFF
v_call: TRBV2; clone_size: -; j_call: TRBJ2-1; cdr3_aa: CASTLMTGGYNEQFF
v_call: TRBV27; clone_size: -; j_call: TRBJ1-5; cdr3_aa: CASSLAGRGNQPQHF
v_call: TRBV30; clone_size: -; j_call: TRBJ1-1; cdr3_aa: CAWRLPTNTEAFF
v_call: TRBV6-5; clone_size: -; j_call: TRBJ2-7; cdr3_aa: CASSSHGRLSSYEQYF
v_call: TRBV9; clone_size: -; j_call: TRBJ2-2; cdr3_aa: CASSASGGAGLGELFF
v_call: TRBV20-1; clone_size: few; j_call: TRBJ2-3; cdr3_aa: CSASRGTGGIGTQYF
v_call: TRBV6-2/TRBV6-3; clone_size: -; j_call: TRBJ1-1; cdr3_aa: CASSFLTGGLNTEAFF
v_call: TRBV19; clone_size: many; j_call: TRBJ1-6; cdr3_aa: CASSITGGRNSPLHF
v_call: TRBV4-1; clone_size: -; j_call: TRBJ1-4; cdr3_aa: CASSQDKRENEKLFF
v_call: TRBV5-6; clone_size: -; j_call: TRBJ2-2; cdr3_aa: CASSFGQDPGELFF
v_call: TRBV2; clone_size: -; j_call: TRBJ2-3; cdr3_aa: CASKGLTSNTDTQYF
v_call: TRBV7-3; clone_size: -; j_call: TRBJ2-5; cdr3_aa: CASSRTGIQETQYF
v_call: TRBV5-4; clone_size: -; j_call: TRBJ2-1; cdr3_aa: CASSLVAGEQFF
v_call: TRBV7-2; clone_size: -; j_call: TRBJ1-2; cdr3_aa: CASSLADRQLYGYTF
v_call: TRBV6-1; clone_size: -; j_call: TRBJ1-5; cdr3_aa: CASSDNRGEQPQHF
v_call: TRBV6-5; clone_size: -; j_call: TRBJ1-1; cdr3_aa: CASRDQGDTEAFF
v_call: TRBV19; clone_size: -; j_call: TRBJ1-5; cdr3_aa: CASRPHARQGIDQPQHF
v_call: TRBV19; clone_size: -; j_call: TRBJ1-1; cdr3_aa: CASSVILGVGLAFF
v_call: TRBV4-2; clone_size: -; j_call: TRBJ1-3; cdr3_aa: CASSRGTGGARGTGNTIYF
v_call: TRBV19; clone_size: -; j_call: TRBJ1-6; cdr3_aa: CASSMEQISYNSPLHF
v_call: TRBV18; clone_size: -; j_call: TRBJ1-5; cdr3_aa: CASSFKSNQPQHF
v_call: TRBV2; clone_size: -; j_call: TRBJ1-2; cdr3_aa: CASSVRRTGYGYTF
v_call: TRBV7-2; clone_size: -; j_call: TRBJ2-2; cdr3_aa: CASSLRGNTGELFF
v_call: TRBV3-1/TRBV3-2; clone_size: -; j_call: TRBJ1-4; cdr3_aa: CASRQTGPPGQPNEKLFF
v_call: TRBV7-3; clone_size: -; j_call: TRBJ2-1; cdr3_aa: CASSLTLAGVNEQFF
v_call: TRBV10-3; clone_size: -; j_call: TRBJ2-5; cdr3_aa: CAIAGTSGGAWVETQYF
v_call: TRBV7-2; clone_size: -; j_call: TRBJ2-2; cdr3_aa: CASSRTGGNTGELFF
v_call: TRBV15; clone_size: -; j_call: TRBJ2-7; cdr3_aa: CATSIRTGGYEQYF
v_call: TRBV19; clone_size: -; j_call: TRBJ2-1; cdr3_aa: CASRGQGPYLEFF
v_call: TRBV2; clone_size: -; j_call: TRBJ2-5; cdr3_aa: CAIIPGGGNQETQYF
v_call: TRBV19; clone_size: -; j_call: TRBJ2-3; cdr3_aa: CASSIVAGETDTQYF